This TCR beta chain was sequenced during a study of radiation and T cells in renal cell carcinoma. This CDR3 region has 14 residues. Trimming cost V 4 bases and J 6 bases; bases outside gene matches: 9. Germline CDR1 and CDR2: MNHNY and SVGAGI (reference sequence). Details on this clone: Its target is not known.

Stated time point: blood 2 weeks post-SBRT. Treatment reported: 15 Gy SBRT to primary tumor, nephrectomy 4 weeks later. Blood was sampled at baseline, 2 weeks and 4 weeks after SBRT. Clear cell pathology was present in this patient's renal cell carcinoma. Assay used: immunoSEQ multiplex PCR; TCRdb lists only in-frame clones, some missing. This table has more than 100,000 clones, around 89% appearing once. Whole-study results and caveats: In blood, top tumor clones expanded by 2 weeks, shrinking by 4.

This receptor was taken from a woman in her seventies with renal cell carcinoma. This sample comprised blood, obtained from a patient whose treatment included radiotherapy and nephrectomy. The genes are TRBV6-6 and TRBJ2-7; 7 bases fit TRBD1. CDR3 protein: CASSFGQAPFEQYF. The CDR3 DNA is TGTGCCAGCAGTTTCGGACAGGCCCCCTTCGAGCAGTACTTC.